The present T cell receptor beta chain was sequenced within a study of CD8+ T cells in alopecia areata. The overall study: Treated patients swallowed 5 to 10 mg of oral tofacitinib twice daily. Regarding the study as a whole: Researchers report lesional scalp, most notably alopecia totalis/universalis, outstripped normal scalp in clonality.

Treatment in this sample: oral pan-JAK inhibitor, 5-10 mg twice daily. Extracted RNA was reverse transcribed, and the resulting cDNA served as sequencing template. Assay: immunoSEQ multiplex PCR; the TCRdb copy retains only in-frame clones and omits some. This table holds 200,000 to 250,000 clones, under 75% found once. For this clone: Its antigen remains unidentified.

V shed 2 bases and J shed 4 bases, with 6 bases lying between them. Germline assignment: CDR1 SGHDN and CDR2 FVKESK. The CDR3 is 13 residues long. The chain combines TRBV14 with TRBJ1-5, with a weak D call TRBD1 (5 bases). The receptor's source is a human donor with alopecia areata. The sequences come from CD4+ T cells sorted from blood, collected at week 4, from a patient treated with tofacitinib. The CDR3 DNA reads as TGTGCCAGCAGCCAAAAGGGGAATCAGCCCCAGCATTTT. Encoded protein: CASSQKGNQPQHF. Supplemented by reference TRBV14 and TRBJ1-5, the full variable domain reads EAGVTQFPSHSVIEKGQTVTLRCDPISGHDNLYWYRRVMGKEIKFLLHFVKESKQDESGMPNNRFLAERTGGTYSTLKVQPAELEDSGVYFCASSQKGNQPQHFGDGTRLSIL.